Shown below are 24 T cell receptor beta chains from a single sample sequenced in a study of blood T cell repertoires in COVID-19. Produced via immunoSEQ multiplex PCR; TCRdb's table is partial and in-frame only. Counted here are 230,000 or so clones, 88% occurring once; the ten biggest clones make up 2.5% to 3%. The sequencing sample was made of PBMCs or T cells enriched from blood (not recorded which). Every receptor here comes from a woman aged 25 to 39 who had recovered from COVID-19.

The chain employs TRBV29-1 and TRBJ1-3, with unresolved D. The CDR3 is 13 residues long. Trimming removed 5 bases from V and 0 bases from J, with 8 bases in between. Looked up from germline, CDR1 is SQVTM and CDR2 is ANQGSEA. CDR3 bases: TGCAGCGTTATGTCAAACTCTGGAAACACCATATATTTT. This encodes CSVMSNSGNTIYF.

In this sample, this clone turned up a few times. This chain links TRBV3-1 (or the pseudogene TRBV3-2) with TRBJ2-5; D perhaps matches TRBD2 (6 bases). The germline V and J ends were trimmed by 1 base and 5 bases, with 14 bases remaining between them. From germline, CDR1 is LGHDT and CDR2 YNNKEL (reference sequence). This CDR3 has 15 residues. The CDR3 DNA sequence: TGTGCCAGCAGCCAAGGTTCCGGGGGTACGGAGACCCAGTACTTC. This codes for CASSQGSGGTETQYF.

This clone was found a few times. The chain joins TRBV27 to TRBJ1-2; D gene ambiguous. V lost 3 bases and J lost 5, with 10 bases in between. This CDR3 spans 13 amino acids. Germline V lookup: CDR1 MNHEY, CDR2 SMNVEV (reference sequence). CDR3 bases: TGTGCCAGCAGTTTCCCTGGAGGGTATGGCTACACCTTC. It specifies CASSFPGGYGYTF.

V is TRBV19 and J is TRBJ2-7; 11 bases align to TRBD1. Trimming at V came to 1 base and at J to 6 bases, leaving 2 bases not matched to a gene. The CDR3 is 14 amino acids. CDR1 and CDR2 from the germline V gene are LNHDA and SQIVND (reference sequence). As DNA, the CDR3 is TGTGCCAGTAGTATAGGGACAGGGGGCAGCGAGCAGTACTTC. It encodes CASSIGTGGSEQYF.

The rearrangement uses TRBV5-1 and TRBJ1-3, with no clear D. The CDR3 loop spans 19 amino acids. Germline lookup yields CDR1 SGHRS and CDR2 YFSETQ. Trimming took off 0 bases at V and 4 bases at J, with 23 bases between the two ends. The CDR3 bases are TGCGCCAGCAGCTTGGCCGCGGGAACACAGCTGGGCGTAGGAAACACCATATATTTT. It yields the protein CASSLAAGTQLGVGNTIYF. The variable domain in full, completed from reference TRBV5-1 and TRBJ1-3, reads KAGVTQTPRYLIKTRGQQVTLSCSPISGHRSVSWYQQTPGQGLQFLFEYFSETQRNKGNFPGRFSGRQFSNSRSEMNVSTLELGDSALYLCASSLAAGTQLGVGNTIYFGEGSWLTVV.

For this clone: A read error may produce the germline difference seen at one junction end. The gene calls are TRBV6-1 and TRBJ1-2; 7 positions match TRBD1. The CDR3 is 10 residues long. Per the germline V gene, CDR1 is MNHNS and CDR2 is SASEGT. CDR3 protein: CASSEDGTAF. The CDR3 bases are TGTGCCAGCAGTGAAGATGGGACAGCCTTC.

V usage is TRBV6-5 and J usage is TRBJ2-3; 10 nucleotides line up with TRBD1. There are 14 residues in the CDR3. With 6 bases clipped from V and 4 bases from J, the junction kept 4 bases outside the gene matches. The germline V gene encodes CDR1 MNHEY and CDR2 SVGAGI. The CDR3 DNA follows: TGTGCCAGCAGGCGGACAGGGGGAGCAGATACGCAGTATTTT. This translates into CASRRTGGADTQYF.

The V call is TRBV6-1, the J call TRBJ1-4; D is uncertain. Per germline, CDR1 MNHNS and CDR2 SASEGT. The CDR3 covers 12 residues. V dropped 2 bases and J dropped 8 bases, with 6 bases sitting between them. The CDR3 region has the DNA TGTGCCAGCAGTGAACTGGGCGAAAAACTGTTTTTT. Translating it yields CASSELGEKLFF.

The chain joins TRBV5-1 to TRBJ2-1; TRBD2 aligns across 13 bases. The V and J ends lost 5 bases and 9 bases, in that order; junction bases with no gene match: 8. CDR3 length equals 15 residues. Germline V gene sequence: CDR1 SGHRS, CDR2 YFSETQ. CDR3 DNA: TGCGCCAGCAGGCCGACTAGCGGGGGGATTTTTGAGCAGTTCTTC. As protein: CASRPTSGGIFEQFF.

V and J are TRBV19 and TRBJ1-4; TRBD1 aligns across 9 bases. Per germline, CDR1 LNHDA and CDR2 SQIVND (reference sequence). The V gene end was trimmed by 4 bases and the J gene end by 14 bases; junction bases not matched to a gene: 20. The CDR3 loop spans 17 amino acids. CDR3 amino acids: CASSNAIPGQGSFKLFF. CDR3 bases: TGTGCCAGTAGTAACGCCATCCCGGGACAGGGTTCTTTTAAGCTGTTTTTT.

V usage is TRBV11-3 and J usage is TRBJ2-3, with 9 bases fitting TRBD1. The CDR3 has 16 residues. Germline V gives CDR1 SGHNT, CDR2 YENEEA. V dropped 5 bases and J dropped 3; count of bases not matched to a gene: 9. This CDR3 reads CASSKGTGSPTDTQYF. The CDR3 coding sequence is TGTGCCAGCAGCAAAGGGACAGGGAGTCCAACAGATACGCAGTATTTT.

The CDR3 coding sequence is TGCGCCAGCAGCTTGAGACAGGGGGACGAGCAGTACTTC. Its protein product is CASSLRQGDEQYF. This chain connects TRBV5-1 to TRBJ2-7; 9 bases map to TRBD1. V was clipped by 1 base and J by 5 bases; unmatched bases: 1. CDR3 length: 13 residues. In germline, CDR1 is SGHRS, CDR2 YFSETQ.

The CDR3: CASSLEPGQYSPLHF. CDR3 in DNA: TGTGCCAGCAGCTTAGAACCGGGACAGTATTCACCCCTCCACTTT. V and J are TRBV7-2 and TRBJ1-6, with 7 bases matching TRBD1. Germline CDR1 SGHTA, CDR2 FQGNSA. This CDR3 region has 15 residues. With 1 base clipped from V and 8 bases from J, the junction kept 5 bases outside the gene matches.

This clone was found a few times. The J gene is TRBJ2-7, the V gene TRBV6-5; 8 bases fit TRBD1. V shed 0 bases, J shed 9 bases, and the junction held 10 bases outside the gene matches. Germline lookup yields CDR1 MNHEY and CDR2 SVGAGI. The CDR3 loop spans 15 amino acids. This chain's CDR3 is CASSYSIGRGRMQYF. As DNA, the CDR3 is TGTGCCAGCAGTTACTCGATAGGCAGGGGGCGAATGCAGTACTTC.

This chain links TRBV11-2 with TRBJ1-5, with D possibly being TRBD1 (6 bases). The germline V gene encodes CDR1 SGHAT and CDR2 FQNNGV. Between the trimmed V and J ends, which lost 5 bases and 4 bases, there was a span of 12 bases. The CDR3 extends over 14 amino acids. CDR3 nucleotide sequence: TGTGCCAGCAGCGTCGGGACACTTAATCAGCCCCAGCATTTT. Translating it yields CASSVGTLNQPQHF.

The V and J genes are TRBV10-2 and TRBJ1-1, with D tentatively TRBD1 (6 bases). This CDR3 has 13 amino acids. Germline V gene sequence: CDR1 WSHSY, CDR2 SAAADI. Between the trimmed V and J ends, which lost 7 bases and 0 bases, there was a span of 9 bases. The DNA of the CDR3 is TGCGCCAGCATCCAGGGGATGAACACTGAAGCTTTCTTT. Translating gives CASIQGMNTEAFF.

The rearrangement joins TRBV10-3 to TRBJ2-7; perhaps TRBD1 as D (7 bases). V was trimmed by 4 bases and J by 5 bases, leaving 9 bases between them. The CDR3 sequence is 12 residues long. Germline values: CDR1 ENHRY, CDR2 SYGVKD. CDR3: CAISGRGDEQYF. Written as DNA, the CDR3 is TGTGCCATCAGTGGCAGGGGGGACGAGCAGTACTTC.

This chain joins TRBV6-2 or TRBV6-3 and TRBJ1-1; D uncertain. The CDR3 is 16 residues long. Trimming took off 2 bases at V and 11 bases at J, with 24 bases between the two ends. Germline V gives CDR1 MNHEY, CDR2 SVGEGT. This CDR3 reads CASSYTRPPTIATAFF. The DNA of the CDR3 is TGTGCCAGCAGTTACACCCGGCCCCCAACAATAGCAACGGCTTTCTTT.

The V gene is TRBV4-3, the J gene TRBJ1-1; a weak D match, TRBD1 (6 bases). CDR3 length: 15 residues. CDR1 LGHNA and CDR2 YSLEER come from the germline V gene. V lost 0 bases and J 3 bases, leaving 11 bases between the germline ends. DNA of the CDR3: TGCGCCAGCAGCCAAGATCAGGGGTCTGACACTGAAGCTTTCTTT. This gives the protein CASSQDQGSDTEAFF.

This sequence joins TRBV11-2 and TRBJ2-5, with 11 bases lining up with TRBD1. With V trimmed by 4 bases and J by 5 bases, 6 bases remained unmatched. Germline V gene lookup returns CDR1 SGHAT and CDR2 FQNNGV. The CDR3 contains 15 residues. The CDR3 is CASSSGQGALETQYF. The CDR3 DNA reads TGTGCCAGCAGCTCCGGACAGGGGGCATTGGAGACCCAGTACTTC.

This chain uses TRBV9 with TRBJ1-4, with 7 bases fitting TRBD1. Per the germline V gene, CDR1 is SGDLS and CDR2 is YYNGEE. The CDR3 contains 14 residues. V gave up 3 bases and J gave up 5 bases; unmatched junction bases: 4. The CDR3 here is CASSAGTANEKLFF. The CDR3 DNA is TGTGCCAGCAGCGCCGGGACAGCAAATGAAAAACTGTTTTTT.

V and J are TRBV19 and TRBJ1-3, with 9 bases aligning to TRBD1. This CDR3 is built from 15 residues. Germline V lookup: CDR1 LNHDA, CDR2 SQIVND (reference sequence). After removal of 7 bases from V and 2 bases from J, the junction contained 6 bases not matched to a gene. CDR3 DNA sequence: TGTGCCAGTATTCGGACAGGGGAAGCTGGAAACACCATATATTTT. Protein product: CASIRTGEAGNTIYF.

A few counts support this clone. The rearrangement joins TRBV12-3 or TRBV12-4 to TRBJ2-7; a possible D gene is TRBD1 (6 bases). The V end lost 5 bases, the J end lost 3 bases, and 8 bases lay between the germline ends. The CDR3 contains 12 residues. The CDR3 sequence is CASSTDSYEQYF. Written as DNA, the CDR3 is TGTGCCAGCAGTACGGACAGCTACGAGCAGTACTTC.

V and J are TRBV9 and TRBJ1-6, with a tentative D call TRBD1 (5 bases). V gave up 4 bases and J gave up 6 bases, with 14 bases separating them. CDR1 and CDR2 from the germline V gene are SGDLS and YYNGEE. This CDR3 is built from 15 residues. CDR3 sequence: CASSFTGPRNSPLHF. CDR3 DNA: TGTGCCAGCAGCTTTACAGGACCCCGTAATTCACCCCTCCACTTT.